This passage covers 24 T cell receptor beta chains from one sample sequenced in a study of regulatory T cells in long-lasting Graves disease. Time point described: newly diagnosed GD, antithyroid drugs for less than 3 months. With RNA extracted from PBMCs as input, the TCR library was made. Through Arm-PCR of CDR3 regions and iRepertoire HTBI primers, TCR beta libraries were built. Using its own MiXCR run on the multiplex PCR reads, TCRdb lists one record per CDR3 protein. This sample has under 500,000 distinct CDR3 sequences; 16% occur once, and the top ten carry approximately 11%. This sample was also put to use in a study of T cells in Graves' hyperthyroidism and ophthalmopathy.

The input for sequencing was peripheral blood mononuclear cells (PBMCs), taken at new diagnosis, from a patient treated with antithyroid drugs. These receptors were taken from a woman younger than 45 with Graves disease.

This clonotype has more than one count but fewer than ten. The chain couples TRBV4-1 to TRBJ2-1; D gene ambiguous. CDR1 MGHRA and CDR2 YSYEKL come from the germline V gene. V lost 1 base and J lost 10, with 14 bases in between. This CDR3 comprises 14 residues. The CDR3 sequence: CASSQALTGSEQFF. The CDR3 bases are TGCGCCAGCAGCCAAGCCCTTACGGGTAGCGAGCAGTTCTTC.

The chain combines TRBV20-1 with TRBJ1-3; no clear D gene. The CDR3 totals 15 residues. Per the germline V gene, CDR1 is DFQATT and CDR2 is SNEGSKA (reference sequence). Trimming left V 6 bases short and J 0 bases short, with 15 bases between. CDR3 nucleotide sequence: TGCAGTGCCTCCCGGGTAGGCTTCTCTGGAAACACCATATATTTT. Its translation: CSASRVGFSGNTIYF.

This clonotype appeared many times. This chain connects TRBV6-5 to TRBJ2-5; 14 bases align to TRBD2. In germline, CDR1 is MNHEY, CDR2 SVGAGI. This CDR3 is built from 20 residues. The J segment lost 5 bases and the V segment lost 4 bases, leaving 18 bases of the junction unmatched. Here the CDR3 DNA reads TGTGCCAGCAGTTCCCCCAGGACTAGCGGGAGGAGACACAGCCGGGAGACCCAGTACTTC. Translating gives CASSSPRTSGRRHSRETQYF.

In its sample, this clonotype was seen a few times. The chain links TRBV14 to TRBJ2-1, with 13 bases aligning to TRBD2. V gave up 7 bases and J gave up 6 bases; unmatched junction bases: 6. The CDR3 is 15 amino acids. From germline, CDR1 is SGHDN and CDR2 FVKESK. The CDR3 loop reads CASNPTSGRLNEQFF. Here the CDR3 DNA reads TGTGCCAGCAACCCGACTAGCGGGAGGCTCAATGAGCAGTTCTTC.

This clonotype came up once. V is TRBV24-1 and J is TRBJ2-2; D is unclear. The V end lost 5 bases, the J end lost 0 bases, and 3 bases lay between the germline ends. This CDR3 has 13 residues. The germline V gene encodes CDR1 KGHDR and CDR2 SFDVKD. The CDR3 DNA reads TGTGCCACCAGTGTTACGAACACCGGGGAGCTGTTTTTT. This translates into CATSVTNTGELFF.

This clonotype was observed at least ten times. The gene calls are TRBV27 and TRBJ2-3; no definite D call. The CDR3 consists of 11 residues. The V end was cut by 8 bases, the J end by 1 base, with 4 bases between. Germline lookup yields CDR1 MNHEY and CDR2 SMNVEV (reference sequence). The CDR3 loop is CASLGTDTQYF. The CDR3 DNA is TGTGCCAGCCTTGGCACAGATACGCAGTATTTT.

The chain is built from TRBV16 and TRBJ1-2; 10 nucleotides agree with TRBD1. J was trimmed by 6 bases and V by 5 bases; bases with no gene match: 3. Germline loops: CDR1 KGHSY, CDR2 FQNENV. The CDR3 runs to 13 residues. The CDR3 loop reads CASSWTGGDGYTF. The CDR3 nucleotides are TGTGCCAGCAGCTGGACAGGGGGGGATGGCTACACCTTC. The full variable domain, with the rest looked up from reference TRBV16 and TRBJ1-2, is GEEVAQTPKHLVRGEGQKAKLYCAPIKGHSYVFWYQQVLKNEFKFLISFQNENVFDETGMPKERFSAKCLPNSPCSLEIQATKLEDSAVYFCASSWTGGDGYTFGSGTRLTVV.

This clonotype came up a few times. J is TRBJ2-7 and V is TRBV15; D possibly corresponds to TRBD2 (5 bases). V lost 0 bases, J lost 0 bases, and 15 bases lay in between. The CDR3 extends over 17 amino acids. The germline V gene encodes CDR1 LNHNV and CDR2 YYDKDF (reference sequence). The CDR3: CATSRDRNSGNSYEQYF. The CDR3 DNA is TGTGCCACCAGCAGAGATCGGAACAGCGGAAACTCCTACGAGCAGTACTTC.

This rearrangement joins TRBV9 to TRBJ2-3; D remains unclear. Germline-derived CDR1 and CDR2 are SGDLS and YYNGEE. V was pared by 5 bases and J by 3 bases, with 7 bases between. The CDR3 covers 12 residues. DNA of the CDR3: TGTGCCAGCAGTCGTGATACAGATACGCAGTATTTT. Protein sequence: CASSRDTDTQYF.

The chain is built from TRBV12-3 or TRBV12-4 and TRBJ2-5, with TRBD1 as a possible D gene (5 bases). This CDR3 comprises 18 residues. Trimming pared 6 bases from V and 5 bases from J, leaving 28 bases between. DNA of the CDR3: TGTGCCAGCAGCCCTAAGAGAACAGGTTATTTAGCCTTGGAGACCCAGTACTTC. Its translation is CASSPKRTGYLALETQYF.

With respect to this clonotype: A much larger clone sits a single nucleotide away, making a read error possible. This chain links TRBV12-3 or TRBV12-4 with TRBJ1-2, with TRBD1 identical over 7 bases. The J segment lost 8 bases and the V segment lost 7 bases, leaving 10 bases of the junction unmatched. This CDR3 comprises 13 residues. The CDR3 sequence: CASIKDRAKGYTF. CDR3 nucleotides: TGTGCCAGCATCAAAGACAGGGCCAAAGGCTACACCTTC.

This clonotype was counted many times. V gene TRBV2 combines with J gene TRBJ1-1; a possible D gene is TRBD1 (5 bases). Germline V lookup: CDR1 SNHLY, CDR2 FYNNEI. The CDR3 is 14 amino acids. Deletions cut 7 bases from V and 0 bases from J, with 12 bases between. CDR3: CASTYRSMNTEAFF. In DNA form, the CDR3 reads TGTGCCAGCACCTACAGGTCCATGAACACTGAAGCTTTCTTT.

The chain recombines TRBV5-1 with TRBJ2-6, with a weak D call TRBD1 (5 bases). The CDR3 length is 17 residues. CDR1 SGHRS and CDR2 YFSETQ come from the germline V gene. V lost 6 bases and J lost 0, with 16 bases in between. The CDR3 loop reads CASTIGAVSSGANVLTF. The CDR3 nucleotides read TGCGCCAGCACAATAGGGGCCGTTAGCTCTGGGGCCAACGTCCTGACTTTC.

The rearrangement joins TRBV12-3 or TRBV12-4 to TRBJ2-2, with a tentative D call TRBD2 (7 bases). The CDR3 has 15 residues. V lost 5 bases and J lost 8, with 18 bases in between. The chain's CDR3 is CASSRGEGRLGELFF. The CDR3 nucleotides read TGTGCCAGCAGTAGGGGGGAGGGCCGCTTAGGGGAGCTGTTTTTT.

V and J are TRBV6-1 and TRBJ1-1, with TRBD1 matching 9 bases. Germline trimming cut 8 bases from V and 11 bases from J; bases unmatched to any gene: 9. The CDR3 has 12 amino acids. From germline, CDR1 is MNHNS and CDR2 SASEGT. Here the CDR3 reads CASRKQGARAFF. The CDR3 coding sequence is TGTGCCAGCCGCAAACAGGGGGCGCGGGCTTTCTTT.

This clonotype was observed at least ten times. This chain links TRBV28 with TRBJ2-2; TRBD2 agrees at 8 bases. The CDR3 runs 15 residues. V shed 3 bases and J 6 bases; nucleotides not matched to a gene: 6. Looked up from germline, CDR1 is MDHEN and CDR2 is SYDVKM. The CDR3 loop reads CASSFLREGPGELFF. CDR3 DNA sequence: TGTGCCAGCAGTTTTCTACGGGAGGGACCCGGGGAGCTGTTTTTT. The full variable domain, with the rest looked up from reference TRBV28 and TRBJ2-2, is DVKVTQSSRYLVKRTGEKVFLECVQDMDHENMFWYRQDPGLGLRLIYFSYDVKMKEKGDIPEGYSVSREKKERFSLILESASTNQTSMYLCASSFLREGPGELFFGEGSRLTVL.

This clonotype was counted many times. The chain joins TRBV3-1 to TRBJ2-5; D gene uncertain. Germline V CDR1 and CDR2: LGHDT, YNNKEL (reference sequence). Trimming removed 1 base at V and 4 bases at J, with 13 bases between. The CDR3 covers 15 residues. The chain's CDR3 is CASSQGRREAETQYF. DNA of the CDR3: TGTGCCAGCAGCCAAGGTCGGAGAGAGGCAGAGACCCAGTACTTC.

The DNA of the CDR3 is TGTGCCAGCAGTTCCCGGCCGGGACAGGGGGAAGAGACCCAGTACTTC. Encoded protein: CASSSRPGQGEETQYF. The rearrangement uses TRBV6-5 and TRBJ2-5; 11 nucleotides match TRBD1. Trimming took 4 bases from V and 3 from J; bases not matched to a gene: 7. This CDR3 region has 16 residues. Germline lookup yields CDR1 MNHEY and CDR2 SVGAGI.

This clonotype was picked up many times. The rearrangement joins TRBV7-9 to TRBJ1-4; TRBD1 aligns across 8 bases. V was pared by 4 bases and J by 0 bases, with 13 bases of the junction left unmatched. Germline-derived CDR1 and CDR2 are SEHNR and FQNEAQ (reference sequence). The CDR3 is 19 amino acids. CDR3 DNA: TGTGCCAGCAGCTGGCGACAGGGGACCCACTCTGCAACTAATGAAAAACTGTTTTTT. It translates to CASSWRQGTHSATNEKLFF.

J is TRBJ2-5 and V is TRBV6-1; 11 bases align to TRBD2. The CDR3 consists of 15 residues. Germline V lookup: CDR1 MNHNS, CDR2 SASEGT. J was trimmed by 5 bases and V by 6 bases; bases with no gene match: 8. DNA of the CDR3: TGTGCCAGCAGCCGTAGCGGGAGGGCCGGTGAGACCCAGTACTTC. This codes for CASSRSGRAGETQYF.

A note on this clonotype: At one boundary the junction diverges from the germline segment, which might be a read error. The rearrangement uses TRBV5-1 and TRBJ2-6; no definite D call. The CDR3 is made up of 14 amino acids. Looked up from germline, CDR1 is SGHRS and CDR2 is YFSETQ. CDR3 coding DNA: TGTGCCAGCAGCGCCAGTTCAGGGGCCAACGTCCTGACTTTC. Amino acid sequence: CASSASSGANVLTF.

As to this clonotype: A much bigger clone sits one base away, suggesting this may be a read error. V and J are TRBV6-2 or TRBV6-3 and TRBJ1-1, with D tentatively TRBD1 (6 bases). CDR1 and CDR2 (germline): MNHEY, SVGEGT. V lost 6 bases and J lost 5, with 16 bases in between. This CDR3 has 14 amino acids. The CDR3 DNA is TGTGCCAGCAGAATCAGGGGAGTAGGAACTGAAGCTTTCTTT. This sequence encodes CASRIRGVGTEAFF.

This clonotype was found many times. The J gene is TRBJ2-3, the V gene TRBV5-1; 11 nucleotides match TRBD2. V was clipped by 4 bases and J by 4 bases; unmatched bases: 11. The CDR3 is made up of 17 amino acids. CDR1 and CDR2 from the germline V gene are SGHRS and YFSETQ. The CDR3 coding sequence is TGCGCCAGCAGCCACGCCGCTAGCGGGAGGAAGGCAGATACGCAGTATTTT. It yields the protein CASSHAASGRKADTQYF.

This clonotype showed up many times. The chain recombines TRBV6-1 with TRBJ2-1; no clear D. The germline CDR1 and CDR2 sequences are MNHNS and SASEGT. With 3 bases removed from V and 0 bases from J, the gap between germline ends came to 15 bases. This CDR3 comprises 17 residues. The CDR3 region is CASSEMHAWSSYNEQFF. CDR3 DNA sequence: TGTGCCAGCAGTGAGATGCACGCCTGGAGCTCCTACAATGAGCAGTTCTTC.